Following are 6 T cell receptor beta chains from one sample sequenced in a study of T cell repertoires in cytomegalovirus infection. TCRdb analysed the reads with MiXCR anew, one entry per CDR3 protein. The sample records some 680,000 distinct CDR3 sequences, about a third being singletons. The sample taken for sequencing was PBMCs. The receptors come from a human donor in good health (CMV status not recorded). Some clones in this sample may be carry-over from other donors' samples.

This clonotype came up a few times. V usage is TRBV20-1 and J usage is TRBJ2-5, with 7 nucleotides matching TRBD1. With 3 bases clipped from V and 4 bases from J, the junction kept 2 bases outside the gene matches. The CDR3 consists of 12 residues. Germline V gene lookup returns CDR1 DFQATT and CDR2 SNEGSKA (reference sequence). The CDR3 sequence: CSASYRGETQYF. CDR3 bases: TGCAGTGCTAGTTACAGGGGAGAGACCCAGTACTTC.

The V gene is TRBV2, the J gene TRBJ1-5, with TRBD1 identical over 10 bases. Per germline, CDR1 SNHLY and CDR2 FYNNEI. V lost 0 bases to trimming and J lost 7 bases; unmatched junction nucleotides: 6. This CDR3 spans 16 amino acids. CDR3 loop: CASSEAGDRGDQPQHF. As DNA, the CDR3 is TGTGCCAGCAGTGAAGCGGGGGACAGGGGCGACCAGCCCCAGCATTTT.

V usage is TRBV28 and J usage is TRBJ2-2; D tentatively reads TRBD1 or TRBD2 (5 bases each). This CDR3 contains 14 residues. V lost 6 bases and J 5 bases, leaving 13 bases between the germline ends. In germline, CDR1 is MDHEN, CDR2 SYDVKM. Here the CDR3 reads CASRNVRGTGELFF. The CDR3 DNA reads TGTGCCAGCAGGAACGTGAGGGGTACCGGGGAGCTGTTTTTT.

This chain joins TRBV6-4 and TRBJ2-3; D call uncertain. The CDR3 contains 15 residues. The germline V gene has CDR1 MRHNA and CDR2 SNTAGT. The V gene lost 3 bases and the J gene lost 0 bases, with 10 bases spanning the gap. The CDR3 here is CASSDGRSSTDTQYF. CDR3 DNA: TGTGCCAGCAGTGATGGGCGGTCTAGCACAGATACGCAGTATTTT.

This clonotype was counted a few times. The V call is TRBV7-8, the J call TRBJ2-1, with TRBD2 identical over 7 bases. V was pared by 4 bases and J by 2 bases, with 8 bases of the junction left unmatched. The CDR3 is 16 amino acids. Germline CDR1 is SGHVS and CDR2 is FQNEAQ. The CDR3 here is CASSSAREFAYNEQFF. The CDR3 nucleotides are TGTGCCAGCAGCTCGGCGCGGGAGTTCGCCTACAATGAGCAGTTCTTC.

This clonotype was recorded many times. The DNA of the CDR3 is TGTGCCAGCAGCTTTGGCAGGGAATTGGACGAGCAGTACTTC. Its translation is CASSFGRELDEQYF. The J gene is TRBJ2-7, the V gene TRBV7-2, with a weak D call TRBD1 (5 bases). CDR3 length: 14 residues. Germline V gene data show CDR1 as SGHTA and CDR2 as FQGNSA. Trimming left V 3 bases short and J 5 bases short, with 14 bases between.